This TCR beta chain derives from a study of monozygotic twins with inflammatory bowel disease. General study findings and limits: Discrimination among different T cell subtypes was not achievable. Support was lacking for any single strong IBD-associated signal or clonotype. Lower TCRbeta diversity (inverse Simpson) was seen in IBD patients than in healthy co-twins.

Reprocessing the 5' RACE reads, TCRdb reports a single entry for every CDR3 protein and omits DNA. This listing includes 120,000 to 150,000 distinct CDR3 sequences. Notes on this clonotype: What it recognizes is unknown.

This CDR3 has 14 residues. Germline V CDR1 and CDR2: SGHAT, FQNNGV. The chain couples TRBV11-2 to TRBJ1-3; TCRdb gives TRBD1 as the D gene, but with no DNA this cannot be confirmed. Specimen: blood. This clonotype was obtained from a human donor with ulcerative colitis or Crohn's disease, or a healthy co-twin of an affected twin (not recorded which). CDR3 sequence reads: CASSSWGGSNTIYF. Full variable domain (missing parts from reference TRBV11-2 and TRBJ1-3): EAGVAQSPRYKIIEKRQSVAFWCNPISGHATLYWYQQILGQGPKLLIQFQNNGVVDDSQLPKDRFSAERLKGVDSTLKIQPAKLEDSAVYLCASSSWGGSNTIYFGEGSWLTVV.